The subject of this entry is one T cell receptor (beta chain). The data are from a study of blood T cell repertoires in COVID-19. Adults between roughly 18 and 90 years of age took part from under 25 US areas. Which cohort a participant joined came from the clinical history participants gave. Source study methods: It was from reference gene primer amplification that nucleated cell counts were estimated. Measured with immunoSEQ multiplex PCR; TCRdb has only the in-frame clones, and not every one. The DNA gave D and trimming, while V, J and clone size come from that table. The table has hundreds of thousands of clones, approximately 88% seen once; the top ten hold more than 1%. V lost 6 bases, J lost 4 bases, and 12 bases lay in between. Germline-derived CDR1 and CDR2 are LNHDA and SQIVND (reference sequence). The CDR3 has 13 amino acids.

Sequencing was carried out using PBMCs or T cells enriched from blood (not recorded which). The TCR originated in a woman between 35 and 50 years old with acute COVID-19. This chain uses TRBV19 with TRBJ1-2; D is possibly TRBD1 (6 bases). The CDR3 region is CASSEGRGYGYTF. Here the CDR3 DNA reads TGTGCCAGTAGCGAGGGCAGGGGCTATGGCTACACCTTC.